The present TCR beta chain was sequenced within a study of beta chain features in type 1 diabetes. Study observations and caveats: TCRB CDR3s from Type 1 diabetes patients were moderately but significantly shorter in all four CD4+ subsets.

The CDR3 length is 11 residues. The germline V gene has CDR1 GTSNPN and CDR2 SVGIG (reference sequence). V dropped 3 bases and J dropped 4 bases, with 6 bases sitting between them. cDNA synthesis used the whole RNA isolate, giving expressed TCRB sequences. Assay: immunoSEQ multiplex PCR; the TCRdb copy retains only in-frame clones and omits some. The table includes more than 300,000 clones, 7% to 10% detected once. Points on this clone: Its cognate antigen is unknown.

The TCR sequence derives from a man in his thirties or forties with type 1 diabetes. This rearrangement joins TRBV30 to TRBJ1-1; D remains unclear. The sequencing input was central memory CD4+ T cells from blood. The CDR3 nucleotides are TGTGCCTGGAGGTCGAGCACTGAAGCTTTCTTT. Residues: CAWRSSTEAFF. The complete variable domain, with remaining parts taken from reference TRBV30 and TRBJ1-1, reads SQTIHQWPATLVQPVGSPLSLECTVEGTSNPNLYWYRQAAGRGLQLLFYSVGIGQISSEVPQNLSASRPQDRQFILSSKKLLLSDSGFYLCAWRSSTEAFFGQGTRLTVV.